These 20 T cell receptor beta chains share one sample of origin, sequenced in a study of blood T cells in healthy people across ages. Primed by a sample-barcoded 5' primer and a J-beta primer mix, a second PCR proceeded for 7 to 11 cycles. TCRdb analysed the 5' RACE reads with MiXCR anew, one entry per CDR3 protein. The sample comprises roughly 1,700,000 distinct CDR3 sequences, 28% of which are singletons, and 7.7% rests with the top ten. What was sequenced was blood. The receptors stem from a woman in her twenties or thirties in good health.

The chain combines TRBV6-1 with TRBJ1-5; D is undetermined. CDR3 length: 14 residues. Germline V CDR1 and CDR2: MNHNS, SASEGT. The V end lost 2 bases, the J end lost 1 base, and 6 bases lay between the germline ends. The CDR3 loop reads CASSENGSNQPQHF. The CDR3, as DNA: TGTGCCAGCAGTGAAAACGGGAGCAATCAGCCCCAGCATTTT.

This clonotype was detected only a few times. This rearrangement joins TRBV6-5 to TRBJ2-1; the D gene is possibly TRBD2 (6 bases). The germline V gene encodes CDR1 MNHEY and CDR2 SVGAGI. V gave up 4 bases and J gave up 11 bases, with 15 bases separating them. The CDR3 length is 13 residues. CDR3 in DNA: TGTGCCAGCAGTTCCCCGGGGGTTAAAAAGCAGTTCTTC. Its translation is CASSSPGVKKQFF.

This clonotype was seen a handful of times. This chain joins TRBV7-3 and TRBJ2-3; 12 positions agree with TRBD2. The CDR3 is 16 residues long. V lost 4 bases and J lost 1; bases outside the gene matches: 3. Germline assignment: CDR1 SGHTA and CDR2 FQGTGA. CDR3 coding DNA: TGTGCCAGCAGCTCCGGACTAGCGGGACGCACAGATACGCAGTATTTT. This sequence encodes CASSSGLAGRTDTQYF.

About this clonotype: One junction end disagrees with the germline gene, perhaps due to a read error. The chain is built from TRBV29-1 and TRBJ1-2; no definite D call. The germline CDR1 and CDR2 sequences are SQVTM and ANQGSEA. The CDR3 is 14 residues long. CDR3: CSVEAPEAPYGHTF. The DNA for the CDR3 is TGCAGCGTTGAAGCCCCAGAAGCTCCCTATGGCCACACCTTC.

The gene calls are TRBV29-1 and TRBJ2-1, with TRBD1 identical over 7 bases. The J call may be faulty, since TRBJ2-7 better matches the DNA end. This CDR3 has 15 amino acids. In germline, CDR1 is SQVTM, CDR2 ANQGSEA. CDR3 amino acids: CSTTDRVLSYNEQYF. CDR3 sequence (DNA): TGCAGCACAACAGACAGGGTGTTGTCCTACAATGAGCAGTACTTC.

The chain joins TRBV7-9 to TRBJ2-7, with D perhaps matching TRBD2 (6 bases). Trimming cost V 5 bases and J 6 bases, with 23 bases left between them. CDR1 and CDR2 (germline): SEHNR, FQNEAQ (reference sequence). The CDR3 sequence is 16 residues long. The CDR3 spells CASSHGFTGSVCEQYF. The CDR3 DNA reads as TGTGCCAGCAGCCACGGATTCACCGGGAGTGTCTGCGAGCAGTACTTC.

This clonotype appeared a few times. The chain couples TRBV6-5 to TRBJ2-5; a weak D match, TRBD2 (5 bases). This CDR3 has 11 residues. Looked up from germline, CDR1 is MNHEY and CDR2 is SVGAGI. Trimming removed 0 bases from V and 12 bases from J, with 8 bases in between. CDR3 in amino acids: CASSYSRREYF. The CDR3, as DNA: TGTGCCAGCAGTTACTCGAGGCGGGAGTACTTC.

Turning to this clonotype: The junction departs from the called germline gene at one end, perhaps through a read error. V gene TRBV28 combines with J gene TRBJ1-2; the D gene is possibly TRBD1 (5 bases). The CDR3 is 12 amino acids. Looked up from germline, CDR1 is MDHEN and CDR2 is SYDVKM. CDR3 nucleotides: TGTGCCAGCAGTTTGGGGGTACATGGCAACACCTTC. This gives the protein CASSLGVHGNTF.

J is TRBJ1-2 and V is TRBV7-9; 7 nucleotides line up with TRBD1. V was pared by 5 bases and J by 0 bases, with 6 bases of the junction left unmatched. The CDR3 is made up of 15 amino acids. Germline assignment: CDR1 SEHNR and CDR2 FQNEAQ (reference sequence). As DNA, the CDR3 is TGTGCCAGCAGCGTGGACAGGTCAGCTAACTATGGCTACACCTTC. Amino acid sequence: CASSVDRSANYGYTF.

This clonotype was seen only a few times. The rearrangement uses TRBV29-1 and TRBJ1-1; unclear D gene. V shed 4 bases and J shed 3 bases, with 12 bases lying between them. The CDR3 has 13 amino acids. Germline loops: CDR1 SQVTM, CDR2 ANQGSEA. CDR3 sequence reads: CSVGWGRDTEAFF. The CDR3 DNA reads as TGCAGCGTTGGTTGGGGTAGGGACACTGAAGCTTTCTTT.

The CDR3 sequence: CASSENRIGTF. The CDR3, as DNA: TGTGCCAGCAGTGAAAACCGGATTGGCACCTTC. This chain connects TRBV2 to TRBJ1-2, with D uncertain. The CDR3 is 11 amino acids. V shed 2 bases and J shed 13 bases, with 11 bases lying between them. Germline assignment: CDR1 SNHLY and CDR2 FYNNEI.

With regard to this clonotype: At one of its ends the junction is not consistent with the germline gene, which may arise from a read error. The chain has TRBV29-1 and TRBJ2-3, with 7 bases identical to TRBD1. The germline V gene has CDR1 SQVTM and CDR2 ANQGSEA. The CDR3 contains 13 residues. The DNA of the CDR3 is TGCAGCGTAACAGGGGCCCTCACAGGTACGCAGTATTTT. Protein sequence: CSVTGALTGTQYF.

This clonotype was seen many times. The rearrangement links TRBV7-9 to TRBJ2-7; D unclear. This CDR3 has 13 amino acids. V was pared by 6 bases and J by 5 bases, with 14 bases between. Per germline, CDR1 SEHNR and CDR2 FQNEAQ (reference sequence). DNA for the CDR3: TGTGCCAGCAGGGACGGTAAGAGCCACGAGCAGTACTTC. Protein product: CASRDGKSHEQYF.

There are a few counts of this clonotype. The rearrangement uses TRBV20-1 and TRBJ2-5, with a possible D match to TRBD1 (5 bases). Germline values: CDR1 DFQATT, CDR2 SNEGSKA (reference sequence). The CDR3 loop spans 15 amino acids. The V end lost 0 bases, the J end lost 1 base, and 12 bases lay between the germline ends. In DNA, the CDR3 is TGCAGTGCTAGAGACCTAGGGGAACCCCAAGAGACCCAGTACTTC. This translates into CSARDLGEPQETQYF.

CDR3 in amino acids: CASSTSGEDTQYF. The CDR3 nucleotides are TGCGCCAGCAGTACTAGCGGGGAAGATACGCAGTATTTT. The chain recombines TRBV5-1 with TRBJ2-3, with TRBD2 matching over 10 bases. Germline CDR1 is SGHRS and CDR2 is YFSETQ. V shed 5 bases and J 5 bases; nucleotides not matched to a gene: 2. The CDR3 spans 13 residues.

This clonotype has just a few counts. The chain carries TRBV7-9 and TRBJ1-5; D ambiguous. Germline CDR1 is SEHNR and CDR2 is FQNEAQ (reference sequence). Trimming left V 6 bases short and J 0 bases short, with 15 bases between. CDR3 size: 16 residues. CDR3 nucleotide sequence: TGTGCCAGCAGTTCCTCCGGGGTCTATAGCAATCAGCCCCAGCATTTT. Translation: CASSSSGVYSNQPQHF. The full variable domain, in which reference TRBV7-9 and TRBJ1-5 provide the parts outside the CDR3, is DTGVSQNPRHKITKRGQNVTFRCDPISEHNRLYWYRQTLGQGPEFLTYFQNEAQLEKSRLLSDRFSAERPKGSFSTLEIQRTEQGDSAMYLCASSSSGVYSNQPQHFGDGTRLSIL.

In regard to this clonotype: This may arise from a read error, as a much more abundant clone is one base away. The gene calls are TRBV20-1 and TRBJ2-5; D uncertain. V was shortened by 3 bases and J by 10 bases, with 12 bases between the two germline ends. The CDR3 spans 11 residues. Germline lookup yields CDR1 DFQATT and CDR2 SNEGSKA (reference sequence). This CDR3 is CSASNGANQYF. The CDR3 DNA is TGCAGTGCTAGTAATGGAGCGAACCAGTACTTC.

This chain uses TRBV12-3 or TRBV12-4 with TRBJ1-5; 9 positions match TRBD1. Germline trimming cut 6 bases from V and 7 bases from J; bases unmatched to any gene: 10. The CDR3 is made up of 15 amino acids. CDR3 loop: CASRQTGGAQQPQHF. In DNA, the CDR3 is TGTGCCAGCAGGCAAACAGGGGGCGCACAGCAGCCCCAGCATTTT.

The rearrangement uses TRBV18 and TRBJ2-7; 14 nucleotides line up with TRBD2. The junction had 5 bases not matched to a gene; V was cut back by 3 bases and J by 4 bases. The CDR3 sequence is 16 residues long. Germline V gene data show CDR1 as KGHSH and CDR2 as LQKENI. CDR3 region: CASSPGTSGSGYEQYF. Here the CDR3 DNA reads TGTGCCAGCTCACCCGGGACTAGCGGGAGCGGTTACGAGCAGTACTTC.

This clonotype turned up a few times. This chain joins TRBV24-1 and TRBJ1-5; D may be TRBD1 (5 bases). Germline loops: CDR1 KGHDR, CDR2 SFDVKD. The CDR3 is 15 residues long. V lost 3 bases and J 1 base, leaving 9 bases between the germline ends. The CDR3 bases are TGTGCCACCAGTGATCCCCGGGACAGCAATCAGCCCCAGCATTTT. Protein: CATSDPRDSNQPQHF.